These 6 T cell receptor beta chains were sequenced from one sample in a study of T cell responses to AZD1222 COVID-19 vaccine. The protocol was immunoSEQ multiplex PCR, while the TCRdb copy is restricted to in-frame clones and leaves out a portion. The data show over 130,000 clones, with 92% seen just once and approximately 3.5% held by the top ten. The starting material was peripheral blood, obtained 28 days after the second AZD1222 dose. These receptors were taken from an adult who received the AZD1222 COVID-19 vaccine.

The J gene is TRBJ1-2, the V gene TRBV12-3 or TRBV12-4; D call uncertain. This CDR3 has 11 amino acids. Between the trimmed V and J ends, which lost 6 bases and 5 bases, there was a span of 7 bases. The CDR3 sequence: CASRGTYGYTF. CDR3 sequence (DNA): TGTGCCAGCAGAGGAACATATGGCTACACCTTC.

The rearrangement joins TRBV30 to TRBJ1-2; perhaps TRBD1 as D (6 bases). In germline, CDR1 is GTSNPN, CDR2 SVGIG (reference sequence). Trimming stripped 4 bases from V and 8 bases from J, with 11 bases between. The CDR3 extends over 11 amino acids. The CDR3 DNA is TGTGCCTGGACAGGGGCCTGGGGCTACACCTTC. The encoded protein is CAWTGAWGYTF. Using reference TRBV30 and TRBJ1-2 for the parts outside the CDR3, the full variable domain is SQTIHQWPATLVQPVGSPLSLECTVEGTSNPNLYWYRQAAGRGLQLLFYSVGIGQISSEVPQNLSASRPQDRQFILSSKKLLLSDSGFYLCAWTGAWGYTFGSGTRLTVV.

V gene TRBV18 combines with J gene TRBJ2-2; a possible D gene is TRBD2 (5 bases). V lost 4 bases and J lost 0, with 9 bases in between. CDR1 is KGHSH, CDR2 LQKENI, per germline. This CDR3 has 15 residues. The CDR3 is CASSLTGANTGELFF. CDR3 nucleotide sequence: TGTGCCAGCTCACTCACCGGGGCGAACACCGGGGAGCTGTTTTTT.

This clone is a singleton in its sample. The chain is built from TRBV10-2 and TRBJ1-2; no reliable D call. The V gene lost 3 bases and the J gene lost 7 bases, with 12 bases spanning the gap. Per the germline V gene, CDR1 is WSHSY and CDR2 is SAAADI. This CDR3 contains 13 residues. CDR3 sequence (DNA): TGCGCCAGCAGTGAACACGTGGCAGTTGGCTACACCTTC. Protein product: CASSEHVAVGYTF.

The chain combines TRBV5-1 with TRBJ1-4; 8 nucleotides align to TRBD1. The ends lost 4 bases at V and 8 bases at J; junction bases unmatched: 7. Germline lookup yields CDR1 SGHRS and CDR2 YFSETQ. The CDR3 spans 14 residues. CDR3 nucleotides: TGCGCCAGCAGCAGGACAGGGCAGGGCGAAAAACTGTTTTTT. Its protein product is CASSRTGQGEKLFF.

The rearrangement uses TRBV7-3 and TRBJ2-1; 9 bases agree with TRBD2. The CDR3 contains 14 residues. Germline V gene lookup returns CDR1 SGHTA and CDR2 FQGTGA. Trimming at V came to 9 bases and at J to 7 bases, leaving 10 bases not matched to a gene. This CDR3 reads CASGRGTSSNEQFF. The CDR3 DNA reads TGTGCCAGTGGACGCGGGACTAGCAGTAATGAGCAGTTCTTC.